This TCR beta chain emerged from a study of shared clonotypes between healthy human individuals (dated by TCRdb to the early 2020s). In terms of the full investigation: Three men and two women, aged 18 to 49 years, made up the cohort. To estimate repertoire size and how much clonotypes are shared between individuals, the study performed deep sequencing of blood TCR repertoires from a few healthy adults. Libraries were prepared and TCR repertoires were sequenced by different laboratories using diverse techniques, in order to increase sequencing depth and limit assay-specific biases. Leukapheresis yielded between about 0.9 and 8.9 billion PBMCs per donor.

TCR CDR3 regions were amplified from genomic DNA by multiplex PCR using the deep immunoSEQ assay. Extracted genomic DNA from each cell subset was spread evenly across all wells of several immunoSEQ 96-well plates, with each plate serving as a replicate. Each replicate PCR for unsorted PBMC received roughly 290 ng genomic DNA, equal to about 30,000 T cell genomes. Genomic DNA from unsorted PBMC was sequenced over ten immunoSEQ deep assay plates. Purified libraries were quantified with a Qubit 3.0 fluorometer, sized on a Bioanalyzer 2100, and re-quantified with the KAPA Library Quantification kit. Every immunoSEQ 96-well plate was sequenced on a dedicated single-read 150-cycle Illumina NextSeq 550 flow cell. For the original study's pipeline: Because the immunoSEQ output held only junctional sequences and lacked quality scores, the filtering could not match the filtering applied to full-length reads. To assign V/J genes and CDR3, sequences were annotated using PyIR, a Python wrapper for IgBLAST v1.9, with IMGT germline references. Reads with weak V/J assignments (E-value above 1e-6), missing CDR3, stop codons, out-of-frame junctions, or ambiguous translated residues were removed. V3J clonotypes were defined as sequences sharing the same inferred V gene, J gene, and CDR3 amino acid sequence. Percentage overlap between repertoires was computed as shared unique clonotypes divided by the size of the smaller repertoire. Repertoire richness was assessed with RTK rarefaction, the Chao1 estimator, and Recon v2.1 estimates of unobserved clonotypes. The immuneACCESS repertoire file appears here via TCRdb, limited to in-frame rearrangements. These files lack a portion of the clones; in checked studies, under half of the deficit traces to unresolved V genes, and the cause of the others is not known. V, J and clone size are those of that table, while D and trimming were read from the DNA. The sample table contains hundreds of thousands of clones; only one count was recorded for roughly four fifths of them. The leading ten clones occupy around 12% of the sample.

The germline V gene sets CDR1 to SGDLS and CDR2 to YYNGEE. From the cysteine through the phenylalanine, the CDR3 covers 17 amino acids. The kept DNA is CDR3 alone, 51 bases in frame from the first base. Trimming removed 2 bases from V and 2 bases from J, leaving 16 bases between the germline ends. The donors were healthy, HIV-negative adults who had no recently reported acute infections or vaccinations. Every donor was a Caucasian adult living in Nashville, Tennessee, USA. For unsorted samples, 75 million to 100 million PBMCs were counted and genomic DNA was extracted with the QIAamp DNA Blood Mini kit. After blood collection by leukapheresis, PBMCs were isolated using Ficoll-Histopaque density gradient centrifugation and then cryopreserved in the vapor phase of liquid nitrogen. The table lists this clone with a few counts. Its target antigen remains unknown. There are no base qualities to consult, and no much larger clone falls within one base.

What the study reported, not specific to this receptor: Pairwise subsampling led to the expectation that sequencing depth would affect the degree of clonotype sharing among donors. The genetic and exposure-history diversity represented was limited by the small number of donors. Only blood was sampled, and tissue TCR repertoires likely differ from those in blood.

The specimen was PBMCs. The source of this sequence is a woman aged 35 to 49 in good health. Some clones in this sample may be carry-over from other donors' samples. The chain was built from TRBV9 and TRBJ2-2; D gene: possibly TRBD1, on 7 matching bases. The base sequence is TGTGCCAGCAGCGTTAGGGCGGGACAGACAAACACCGGGGAGCTGTTTTTT. The translation is CASSVRAGQTNTGELFF. With the rest looked up from the reference TRBV9 and TRBJ2-2 genes rather than sequenced, the full variable domain is DSGVTQTPKHLITATGQRVTLRCSPRSGDLSVYWYQQSLDQGLQFLIQYYNGEERAKGNILERFSAQQFPDLHSELNLSSLELGDSALYFCASSVRAGQTNTGELFFGEGSRLTVL.